This record covers a single T cell receptor (beta chain). The antigen is not known. Sequencing was performed with immunoSEQ multiplex PCR; in TCRdb, only in-frame clones are kept and a portion is missing. Counted here are roughly 49,000 clones, 80% to 90% occurring once; the ten biggest clones make up 1.5% to 2%. Per the germline V gene, CDR1 is SGDLS and CDR2 is YYNGEE. This CDR3 spans 15 amino acids. Deletions cut 0 bases from V and 3 bases from J, with 11 bases between. Exclusion of a patient followed from autoimmune disease history or systemic immunosuppression. The data are from a study of OX40 agonist ivuxolimab in advanced cancers. Study-level background: Earlier anti-PD-1, anti-PD-L1 or anti-CTLA-4 therapy was permitted; 35% to 50% had received some.

Study outcomes and limitations: Expanded peripheral T-cell antigen specificity went undetermined. The average count of expanded clones was higher among CD8+ T cells than among CD4+.

The material was CD4+ or CD8+ T cells sorted from blood, obtained in a trial of the OX40 agonist ivuxolimab. The genes are TRBV9 and TRBJ2-3, with D perhaps TRBD1 or TRBD2 (5 bases each). The TCR comes from an adult with an advanced solid tumor such as melanoma, head and neck, liver or kidney cancer. For the CDR3, the DNA is TGTGCCAGCAGCGTAGTGGGGGTTACGACAGATACGCAGTATTTT. Translation gives CASSVVGVTTDTQYF.